This T cell receptor beta chain was retrieved from a study of cytomegalovirus exposure and HLA in healthy donors. Overall study: Genotyping showed roughly 77% of 398 donors falling in the Caucasian-associated ancestry cluster.

The CDR3 runs to 14 residues. V shed 4 bases and J 4 bases; nucleotides not matched to a gene: 6. Germline lookup yields CDR1 SGHAT and CDR2 FQNNGV. Of note for this clone: What it binds is not known.

Study-level results: TCR association rates varied by HLA locus in a later analysis, with DRB1 highest and HLA-C lowest.

13 Jbeta primers and 60 Vbeta primers were used for the PCR. Profiling relied on immunoSEQ multiplex PCR, and the TCRdb table lists in-frame clones only, not all of them. The data contain over 150,000 clones, over 70% of them singletons. This clonotype was sampled from a male donor in good health and CMV-seropositive. The chain joins TRBV11-2 to TRBJ1-1; 7 nucleotides align to TRBD1. The specimen sequenced was PBMCs. The CDR3 loop is CASSSYRGSTEAFF. CDR3 in DNA: TGTGCCAGCAGCTCTTACAGGGGTAGCACTGAAGCTTTCTTT.